Below, 28 T cell receptor beta chains from the same sample are listed, as sequenced in a study of shared clonotypes between healthy human individuals. The naive CD8 population came from CD45RO-negative cells selected for CCR7, without terminally differentiated effector memory CD45RA+ cells. Libraries were prepared by immunoSEQ multiplex PCR; TCRdb keeps only in-frame clonotypes and omits some of them. This table holds about 820,000 clones, 85% to 95% found once. The sequencing sample was made of naive CD8+ T cells sorted from blood. These TCRs come from a man aged 30 to 39 in good health.

The rearrangement joins TRBV6-1 to TRBJ1-5, with D unclear. V was shortened by 3 bases and J by 12 bases, with 6 bases between the two germline ends. This CDR3 has 10 residues. Germline V gene sequence: CDR1 MNHNS, CDR2 SASEGT. As DNA, the CDR3 is TGTGCCAGCAGTGAGGGGATCCAGCATTTT. Protein: CASSEGIQHF.

The chain couples TRBV4-3 to TRBJ2-1; 9 positions agree with TRBD2. The CDR3 has 15 residues. V lost 0 bases and J lost 7; bases outside the gene matches: 4. The germline gives CDR1 LGHNA, CDR2 YSLEER. CDR3 DNA sequence: TGCGCCAGCAGCCAAGAGCGAGCGGGAGGTAATGAGCAGTTCTTC. It yields the protein CASSQERAGGNEQFF.

This clone was observed once. The V call is TRBV6-6, the J call TRBJ2-7, with D unclear. The germline gives CDR1 MNHNY, CDR2 SVGAGI (reference sequence). This CDR3 is built from 11 residues. V lost 10 bases and J 6 bases, leaving 13 bases between the germline ends. The CDR3 DNA is TGTGCCACCCGTCAGGCACCCGAGCAGTACTTC. It yields the protein CATRQAPEQYF.

The chain recombines TRBV4-1 with TRBJ2-5, with TRBD2 as a possible D gene (5 bases). CDR1 is MGHRA, CDR2 YSYEKL, per germline. The V end lost 4 bases, the J end lost 0 bases, and 18 bases lay between the germline ends. There are 17 residues in the CDR3. The CDR3 here is CASSLGFFRGDQETQYF. CDR3 sequence (DNA): TGCGCCAGCAGCCTTGGGTTCTTCCGGGGAGACCAAGAGACCCAGTACTTC.

J is TRBJ1-2 and V is TRBV29-1; TRBD1 is a possible D gene (5 bases). Germline V lookup: CDR1 SQVTM, CDR2 ANQGSEA. Trimming left V 4 bases short and J 8 bases short, with 14 bases between. The CDR3 is 12 amino acids. The CDR3 coding sequence is TGCAGCGTTGTGGCAGGGCAATGGGGCTACACCTTC. Its translation: CSVVAGQWGYTF.

The chain joins TRBV27 to TRBJ2-1, with D possibly TRBD2 on 5 matching bases. The CDR3 sequence is 15 residues long. Per germline, CDR1 MNHEY and CDR2 SMNVEV (reference sequence). V was clipped by 3 bases and J by 2 bases, with 11 bases between them. DNA for the CDR3: TGTGCCAGCAGTTTGACACGGGGAGCCTACAATGAGCAGTTCTTC. It codes for CASSLTRGAYNEQFF.

V gene TRBV5-5 combines with J gene TRBJ2-7, with D perhaps TRBD2 (5 bases). The ends were cut back, 3 bases at V and 3 bases at J, with 10 bases in the middle. Germline V gives CDR1 SGHKS, CDR2 YYEKEE (reference sequence). CDR3 length: 13 amino acids. The CDR3 spells CASSSGRGYEQYF. CDR3 DNA sequence: TGTGCCAGCAGCTCCGGACGGGGCTACGAGCAGTACTTC.

This clone has just one count. Different DNA sequences within this sample yield the same CDR3. V usage is TRBV6-1 and J usage is TRBJ1-1, with D unresolved. The germline V gene has CDR1 MNHNS and CDR2 SASEGT. The CDR3 has 13 amino acids. Deletions cut 2 bases from V and 2 bases from J, with 6 bases between. The CDR3 sequence: CASSEWLNTEAFF. In DNA, the CDR3 is TGTGCCAGCAGTGAATGGCTCAACACTGAAGCTTTCTTT.

The chain employs TRBV6-1 and TRBJ2-5; D might be TRBD2 (5 bases). Deletions cut 2 bases from V and 5 bases from J, with 21 bases between. Germline V gene lookup returns CDR1 MNHNS and CDR2 SASEGT. The CDR3 has 17 amino acids. CDR3 DNA sequence: TGTGCCAGCAGTGAATGGTGGAGGCTGAGCAGACCTGAGACCCAGTACTTC. Its protein product is CASSEWWRLSRPETQYF.

This clone appeared a single time. Relative to the germline gene, one junction end is altered; a read error may explain this. The same CDR3 also results from other DNA sequences found in this sample. This chain joins TRBV7-9 and TRBJ2-5; 11 bases map to TRBD2. The CDR3 has 16 amino acids. Germline CDR1 reads SEHNR; CDR2 reads FQNEAQ (reference sequence). CDR3 nucleotide sequence: TGCGCCAGCAGCACCACTGGGACTAGCGGCCAAGAGACCCAGTACTTC. It encodes CASSTTGTSGQETQYF.

The V gene is TRBV10-3, the J gene TRBJ2-7; 12 nucleotides align to TRBD1. The CDR3 is 14 residues long. J gave up 9 bases and V 3 bases, and 6 bases lay outside the gene matches. Germline V gene lookup returns CDR1 ENHRY and CDR2 SYGVKD. The CDR3 is CAISEWGQGAGQYF. The CDR3, as DNA: TGTGCCATCAGTGAATGGGGACAGGGGGCTGGGCAGTACTTC.

The chain joins TRBV6-1 to TRBJ1-5, with D possibly TRBD1 on 5 matching bases. The CDR3 is made up of 14 amino acids. Per the germline V gene, CDR1 is MNHNS and CDR2 is SASEGT. V was shortened by 11 bases and J by 5 bases, with 19 bases between the two germline ends. The CDR3 DNA reads TGTGCCGTTCGAGCGGGGGTAGGCGATCAGCCCCAGCATTTT. Its translation is CAVRAGVGDQPQHF.

V gene TRBV30 combines with J gene TRBJ1-4, with D unresolved. This CDR3 has 15 residues. Germline-derived CDR1 and CDR2 are GTSNPN and SVGIG (reference sequence). Trimming left V 4 bases short and J 5 bases short, with 17 bases between. The DNA for the CDR3 is TGTGCCTGGATGCACAGTGAGACTGGGAATGAAAAACTGTTTTTT. The encoded protein is CAWMHSETGNEKLFF.

The DNA for the CDR3 is TGTGCCAGTACCGGTAGTTTGAGCTCCTACAATGAGCAGTTCTTC. It codes for CASTGSLSSYNEQFF. This chain links TRBV19 with TRBJ2-1; D not resolved. The V end was cut by 7 bases, the J end by 0 bases, with 13 bases between. Germline V CDR1 and CDR2: LNHDA, SQIVND (reference sequence). The length of the CDR3 is 15 residues.

The chain combines TRBV14 with TRBJ2-6; 13 bases line up with TRBD2. The CDR3 is 18 residues long. V was pared by 4 bases and J by 2 bases, with 5 bases of the junction left unmatched. Germline V gene data show CDR1 as SGHDN and CDR2 as FVKESK. CDR3 nucleotides: TGTGCCAGCAGCCCTGGGGGACTAGCGGGAACTGGGGCCAACGTCCTGACTTTC. Protein: CASSPGGLAGTGANVLTF.

A single count supports this clone. The chain has TRBV7-7 and TRBJ2-5; possibly TRBD1 or TRBD2 for D (6 bases each). This CDR3 has 14 residues. CDR1 is SSHAT and CDR2 is FNYEAQ in the germline V gene (reference sequence). The CDR3 region has the DNA TGTGCTAGCGGTTCCGGTGGGGGCGGCGAGACCCAGTACTTC. Residues: CASGSGGGGETQYF.

This chain uses TRBV6-9 with TRBJ2-5; a weak D match, TRBD1 (5 bases). Germline CDR1 is MNHGY and CDR2 is SVAAGI. V lost 6 bases to trimming and J lost 5 bases, with 7 bases between them. The CDR3 extends over 11 amino acids. DNA of the CDR3: TGTGCCAGCAGGGCAGGGGAGACCCAGTACTTC. Encoded protein: CASRAGETQYF.

V is TRBV19 and J is TRBJ1-1; 8 bases map to TRBD1. V trimming: 5 bases; J trimming: 6 bases; junction bases outside the gene matches: 5. Looked up from germline, CDR1 is LNHDA and CDR2 is SQIVND (reference sequence). CDR3 length: 13 residues. The CDR3, as DNA: TGTGCCAGTAGTCCGATACAGGGGGCTGAAGCTTTCTTT. This codes for CASSPIQGAEAFF. The complete variable domain, with remaining parts taken from reference TRBV19 and TRBJ1-1, reads DGGITQSPKYLFRKEGQNVTLSCEQNLNHDAMYWYRQDPGQGLRLIYYSQIVNDFQKGDIAEGYSVSREKKESFPLTVTSAQKNPTAFYLCASSPIQGAEAFFGQGTRLTVV.

V gene TRBV7-9 combines with J gene TRBJ2-5, with TRBD1 matching 8 bases. The CDR3 totals 15 residues. CDR1 and CDR2 from the germline V gene are SEHNR and FQNEAQ (reference sequence). V lost 1 base to trimming and J lost 5 bases; unmatched junction nucleotides: 6. The CDR3: CASSLGQGIEETQYF. The CDR3 nucleotides read TGTGCCAGCAGCTTAGGACAGGGGATTGAGGAGACCCAGTACTTC.

The chain employs TRBV11-3 and TRBJ2-5; D is possibly TRBD2 (6 bases). The CDR3 is 11 residues long. Germline V gene lookup returns CDR1 SGHNT and CDR2 YENEEA. Trimming removed 5 bases at V and 5 bases at J, with 6 bases between. Written as DNA, the CDR3 is TGTGCCAGCAGCGGGGGGGAGACCCAGTACTTC. It yields the protein CASSGGETQYF.

This chain joins TRBV9 and TRBJ1-3; TRBD1 is a possible D gene (6 bases). Per germline, CDR1 SGDLS and CDR2 YYNGEE. Trimming took 3 bases from V and 0 from J, leaving 10 bases between them. The CDR3 is 15 amino acids. This CDR3 is CASSGQAASGNTIYF. The CDR3 DNA sequence: TGTGCCAGCAGCGGACAGGCCGCCTCTGGAAACACCATATATTTT.

The DNA of the CDR3 is TGTGCCAGCAGCAAAACCGGGGCCGGGGATGAGCAGTACTTC. This codes for CASSKTGAGDEQYF. The rearrangement uses TRBV6-1 and TRBJ2-7; D could derive from TRBD1 or TRBD2 (5 bases each). Germline V gene data show CDR1 as MNHNS and CDR2 as SASEGT. Trimming took off 6 bases at V and 7 bases at J, with 19 bases between the two ends. The CDR3 length is 14 residues.

This sequence joins TRBV4-2 and TRBJ2-7, with 8 positions matching TRBD1. The germline gives CDR1 LGHNA, CDR2 YNFKEQ. The CDR3 loop spans 20 amino acids. J was trimmed by 0 bases and V by 2 bases; bases with no gene match: 18. DNA of the CDR3: TGTGCCAGCAGCCAAACAACCATGGGCTTGACAGGGGACAGCTCCTACGAGCAGTACTTC. It specifies CASSQTTMGLTGDSSYEQYF.

The CDR3 here is CASSPSWPYEQYF. CDR3 nucleotides: TGTGCCAGCAGCCCGAGCTGGCCCTACGAGCAGTACTTC. J is TRBJ2-7 and V is TRBV5-3, with D uncertain. TRBV5-3 is assigned to the ORF class and has an uncertain function. CDR3 length equals 13 residues. The V gene lost 8 bases and the J gene lost 2 bases, with 14 bases spanning the gap.

The chain has TRBV2 and TRBJ2-1; the match to TRBD2 covers 9 bases. From germline, CDR1 is SNHLY and CDR2 FYNNEI. CDR3 length equals 15 residues. J lost 3 bases, V lost 2 bases, and 2 bases had no gene match. The CDR3, as DNA: TGTGCCAGCAGTGAATCTAGCGGGGTCTACAATGAGCAGTTCTTC. Translation: CASSESSGVYNEQFF.

The rearrangement joins TRBV29-1 to TRBJ2-7; 10 nucleotides line up with TRBD1. J lost 0 bases, V lost 7 bases, and 6 bases had no gene match. Germline CDR1 SQVTM, CDR2 ANQGSEA. The CDR3 length is 14 residues. The CDR3 DNA reads as TGCAGCGCCTCTGGGACAGGGGTCTCCTACGAGCAGTACTTC. It specifies CSASGTGVSYEQYF.

J is TRBJ2-7 and V is TRBV5-5; 8 bases map to TRBD1. Germline V lookup: CDR1 SGHKS, CDR2 YYEKEE (reference sequence). The CDR3 runs to 14 residues. J was trimmed by 3 bases and V by 1 base; bases with no gene match: 3. The CDR3 DNA follows: TGTGCCAGCAGCTTGTCCGACAGGGGCTACGAGCAGTACTTC. This translates into CASSLSDRGYEQYF.

The rearrangement joins TRBV29-1 to TRBJ1-4, with 8 bases that match TRBD1. The junction had 9 bases not matched to a gene; V was cut back by 4 bases and J by 8 bases. The germline V gene encodes CDR1 SQVTM and CDR2 ANQGSEA. This CDR3 spans 14 amino acids. CDR3 region: CSVVSQGAREKLFF. As DNA, the CDR3 is TGCAGCGTTGTCTCGCAGGGGGCTCGAGAAAAACTGTTTTTT.